The present T cell receptor beta chain was sequenced within a study of metastatic and nonmetastatic thyroid tumors. Study information: Comparison of repertoires was carried out across blood and tumor or nodule tissue from malignant and benign thyroid patients.

Original methodology: Differences in CDR3 between clinicopathological groups were drawn on to build a classifier intended to discriminate distant-metastatic papillary thyroid cancer patients. Using MiXCR, TCRdb re-called clones from the PCR reads. TCRdb, not the authors, supplied the V and J calls. Here the sample spans about 40,000 clones, about 15% being singletons. This clone occurred many times. The antigen remains unidentified. Study outcomes and limitations: Patients with malignant thyroid tumors reportedly had significantly higher TCR beta diversity than those with benign nodules, in blood and tumor.

Patients had received no treatment of any kind before thyroid surgery. V dropped 4 bases and J dropped 1; count of bases not matched to a gene: 5. The CDR3 has 16 residues. The clonotype originates from a female donor with papillary thyroid cancer or a benign thyroid nodule (not recorded which). Some clones in this sample may be carry-over from other donors' samples. V is TRBV12-3 or TRBV12-4 and J is TRBJ1-1, with TRBD1 matching 11 bases. The specimen was blood. The CDR3 nucleotides are TGTGCCAGCAGTTATGGACAGGGGGCTGGGAACACTGAAGCTTTCTTT. Amino acid sequence: CASSYGQGAGNTEAFF.